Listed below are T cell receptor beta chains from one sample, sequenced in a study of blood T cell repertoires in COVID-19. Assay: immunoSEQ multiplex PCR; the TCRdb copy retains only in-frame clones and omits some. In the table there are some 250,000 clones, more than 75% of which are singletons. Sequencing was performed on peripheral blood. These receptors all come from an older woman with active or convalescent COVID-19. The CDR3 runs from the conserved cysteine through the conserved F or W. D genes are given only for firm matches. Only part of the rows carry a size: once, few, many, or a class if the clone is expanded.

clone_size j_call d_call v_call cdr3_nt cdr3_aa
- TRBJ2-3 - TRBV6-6 TGTGCCAGCAGCCAAAATACGCAGTATTTT CASSQNTQYF
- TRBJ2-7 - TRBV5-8 TGTGCCAGCAGCTCCCAACCACCGGGGTCGGACGAGCAGTACTTC CASSSQPPGSDEQYF
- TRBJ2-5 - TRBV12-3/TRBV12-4 TGTGCCAGCAGTTTCTTGGAGACCCAGTACTTC CASSFLETQYF
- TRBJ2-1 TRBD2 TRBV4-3 TGCGCCAGCAGCCAAGATTGGTCGGGGCGGGGGTTCTACAATGAGCAGTTCTTC CASSQDWSGRGFYNEQFF
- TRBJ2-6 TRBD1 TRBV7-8 TGTGCCAGCAGCCCTTTCCGACAGGGCTTCGCTGGGGCCAACGTCCTGACTTTC CASSPFRQGFAGANVLTF
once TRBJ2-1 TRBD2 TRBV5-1 TGCGCCAGCAGCTTGTACTCGTCTAGCGGGGGGCACAATGAGCAGTTCTTC CASSLYSSSGGHNEQFF
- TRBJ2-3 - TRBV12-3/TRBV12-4 TGTGCCAGCAGGGTATTTCTAGAGGCGCAGTATTTT CASRVFLEAQYF
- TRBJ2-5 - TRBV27 TGTGCCAGCAGTCGACGCCGGACACCCCAAGAGACCCAGTACTTC CASSRRRTPQETQYF
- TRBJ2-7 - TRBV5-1 TGCGCCAGCAGCTTTAGGACGGACAGCTCCTACGAGCAGTACTTC CASSFRTDSSYEQYF
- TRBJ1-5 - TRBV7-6 TGTGCCAGCAGCTTAAGGAGTGCAGGGGACCAGCCCCAGCATTTT CASSLRSAGDQPQHF
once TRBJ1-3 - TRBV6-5 TGTGCCAGCAGTTACTCGAGCGGGGGTGGCGGTTACACCATATATTTT CASSYSSGGGGYTIYF
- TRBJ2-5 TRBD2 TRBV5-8 TGTGCCAGCAGCTTGGAGGGCAGCGGGGGGTTCCAAGAGACCCAGTACTTC CASSLEGSGGFQETQYF
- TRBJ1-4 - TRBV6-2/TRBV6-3 TGTGCCAGCAGCGTCGGAGGGAGGAGTGAAAAACTGTTTTTT CASSVGGRSEKLFF
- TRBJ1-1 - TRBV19 TGTGCCAGTACCCCCCGGTGGGCTATGGACACTGAAGCTTTCTTT CASTPRWAMDTEAFF
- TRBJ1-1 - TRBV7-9 TGTGCCAGCAGCTTGGGACAGAACACTGAAGCTTTCTTT CASSLGQNTEAFF
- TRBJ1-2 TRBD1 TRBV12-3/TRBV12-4 TGTGCCAGCAGTCCGGGACAGGGGATTGGCTACACCTTC CASSPGQGIGYTF
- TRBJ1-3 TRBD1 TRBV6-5 TGTGCCAGCAGTTACTCGGGACAGGGGGCTGGAAACACCATATATTTT CASSYSGQGAGNTIYF
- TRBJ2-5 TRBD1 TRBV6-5 TGTGCCAGCAAGCAGGGGGCGCGGGAGACCCAGTACTTC CASKQGARETQYF
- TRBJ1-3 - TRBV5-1 - CASSFGSGDTIYF
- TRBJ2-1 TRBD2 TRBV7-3 TGTGCCAGCAGCCGCCGGGGGGTCCATGAGCAGTTCTTC CASSRRGVHEQFF
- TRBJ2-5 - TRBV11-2 TGTGCCAGCAGCCCTGCGGACAGACGAAAGACCCAGTACTTC CASSPADRRKTQYF
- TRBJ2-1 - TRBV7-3 TGTGCCAGCAGCTCTGAATCCGGGGGGCCCTACTACAATGAGCAGTTCTTC CASSSESGGPYYNEQFF
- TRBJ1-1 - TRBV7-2 TGTGCCAGCAGCCCGAGAGGGTGGGACACTGAAGCTTTCTTT CASSPRGWDTEAFF
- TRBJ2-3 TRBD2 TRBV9 TGTGCCAGCAGCCCGGGACTAGCGGGGGGCCTCGCAGATACGCAGTATTTT CASSPGLAGGLADTQYF
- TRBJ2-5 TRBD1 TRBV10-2 TGCGCCAGCAGGGGACAGGCTAAGGGGACCCAGTACTTC CASRGQAKGTQYF
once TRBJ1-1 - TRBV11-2 TGTGCCAGCAGCTTCTTACTGGGGCAGCACACTGAAGCTTTCTTT CASSFLLGQHTEAFF
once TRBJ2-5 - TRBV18 TGTGCCAGCTCACCCGGGGAGCTGGGGACCCAGTACTTC CASSPGELGTQYF
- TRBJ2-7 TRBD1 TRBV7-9 TGTGCCAGCAGCCATAAGCCGGGACAGGGGGCCCACGAGCAGTACTTC CASSHKPGQGAHEQYF
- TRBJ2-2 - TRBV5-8 TGTGCCAGCAGCTCATCGACGGGCCAGGGTAGGGCCGGGGAGCTGTTTTTT CASSSSTGQGRAGELFF
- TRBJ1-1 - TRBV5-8 TGTGCCAGCAGCTTGGGCAGGGCGTTGGACACTGAAGCTTTCTTT CASSLGRALDTEAFF
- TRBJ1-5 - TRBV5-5 TGTGCCAGCAGCCTATATTCAAGCAGGGTTAGCAATCAGCCCCAGCATTTT CASSLYSSRVSNQPQHF
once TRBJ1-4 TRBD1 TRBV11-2 TGTGCCAGCAGCTCACAGGGGGCGCGAAAACTGTTTTTT CASSSQGARKLFF
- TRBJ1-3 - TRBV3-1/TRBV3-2 TGTGCCAGTGCAAGCTATCAGGGCGGTGGAAACACCATATATTTT CASASYQGGGNTIYF
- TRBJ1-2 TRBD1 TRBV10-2 TGCGCCAGCAGTCAAATACAGGGGAACTATGGCTACACCTTC CASSQIQGNYGYTF
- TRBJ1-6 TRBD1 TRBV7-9 TGTGCCAGCAGCCGGACAGGGATGACCCCCCTGGGGTCACCCCTCCACTTT CASSRTGMTPLGSPLHF
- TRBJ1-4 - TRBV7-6 TGTGCCAGCAGCCCCACCGACGGAGATCGGCTGTTTTTT CASSPTDGDRLFF
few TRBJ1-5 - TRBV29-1 TGCAGCGTTGAGGCAGTATCAGGGGAGCCCCAGCATTTT CSVEAVSGEPQHF
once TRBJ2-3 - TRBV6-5 TGTGCCAGCAGTTACTCGAGAGGGCTCGGGGATACGCAGTATTTT CASSYSRGLGDTQYF
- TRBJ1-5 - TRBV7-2 TGTGCCAGCAGCCTCGGGACACCTAATCAGCCCCAGCATTTT CASSLGTPNQPQHF
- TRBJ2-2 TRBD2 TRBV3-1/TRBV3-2 TGTGCCAGCAGGGGGGGGAACAGATTTGGCCGATCCACCGGGGAGCTGTTTTTT CASRGGNRFGRSTGELFF
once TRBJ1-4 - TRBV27 TGTGCCAGCTCCTCAGGGTACGCGGTTCCGGATGAAAAACTGTTTTTT CASSSGYAVPDEKLFF
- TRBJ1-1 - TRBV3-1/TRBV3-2 TGTGCCAGCAGCCAAATAAGGGGCCAAATGAACACTGAAGCTTTCTTT CASSQIRGQMNTEAFF
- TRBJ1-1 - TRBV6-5 TGTGCCAGCAGGAAAAGAGGGAACACTGAAGCTTTCTTT CASRKRGNTEAFF
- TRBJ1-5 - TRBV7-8 TGTGCCAGCAGCAAAGGGGGGGGGACGAATCAGCCCCAGCATTTT CASSKGGGTNQPQHF
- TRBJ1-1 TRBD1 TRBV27 TGTGCCAGCAGCCCGGGACAGCTCAAAATTGGAGCTTTCTTT CASSPGQLKIGAFF
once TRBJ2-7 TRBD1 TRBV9 TGTGCCAGCAGCCCCCGGGACAGGGAAACCGAGCAGTACTTC CASSPRDRETEQYF
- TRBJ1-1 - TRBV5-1 TGCGCCAGCAGCTTGGTGAGGGCGGGGACTGAAGCTTTCTTT CASSLVRAGTEAFF
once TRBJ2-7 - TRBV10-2 TGCGCCAGCAGTGTTCCACCAGGGTTGAAATCCTACGAGCAGTACTTC CASSVPPGLKSYEQYF
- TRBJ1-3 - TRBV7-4 TGTGCCAGCAGCCTAGCCCCGGTACGGCTAGGCCCTGGAAACACCATATATTTT CASSLAPVRLGPGNTIYF